The rows below give T cell receptor beta chains drawn from one sample of a study of T-cell memory formation after mild COVID-19. MiXCR, run by TCRdb on the 5' RACE reads, gives a single entry per CDR3 protein. The top ten hold approximately 3.3% of the sample, which has 200,000 to 250,000 distinct CDR3 sequences, 9.5% seen once. The specimen was PBMCs or a T cell subset sorted from them (not recorded which). These receptors all come from a man younger than 30 who had mild COVID-19 (a few samples of this study predate the infection). Cell type and time point are not known. CDR3s include the opening cysteine and the closing phenylalanine or tryptophan. A D gene is named only where the DNA matches it firmly. Size is omitted from some rows. Given values are once, few, many or a class for expanded clones.

d_call: TRBD1; j_call: TRBJ2-5; clone_size: NA; v_call: TRBV20-1; cdr3_nt: TGCGGGGCACAGGGGGCTTGGGAGACCCAGTACTTC; cdr3_aa: CGAQGAWETQYF
d_call: NA; j_call: TRBJ2-1; clone_size: NA; v_call: TRBV7-2; cdr3_nt: TGTGCCAGCAGCTTTGACAGCTACAATGAGCAGTTCTTC; cdr3_aa: CASSFDSYNEQFF
d_call: TRBD1; j_call: TRBJ1-3; clone_size: few; v_call: TRBV6-5; cdr3_nt: TGTGCCAGCAGAGACAGGGGGCTAAATGGAAACACCATATATTTT; cdr3_aa: CASRDRGLNGNTIYF
d_call: NA; j_call: TRBJ2-6; clone_size: few; v_call: TRBV24-1; cdr3_nt: TGTGCCACCGGGAGGAGCTCTGGGGCCAACGTCCTGACTTTC; cdr3_aa: CATGRSSGANVLTF
d_call: TRBD1; j_call: TRBJ2-4; clone_size: few; v_call: TRBV7-8; cdr3_nt: TGTGCCAGCAGCTTCCGTGACAGGGTGAACATTCAGTACTTC; cdr3_aa: CASSFRDRVNIQYF
d_call: NA; j_call: TRBJ2-1; clone_size: few; v_call: TRBV12-3/TRBV12-4; cdr3_nt: TGTGCCAGCAGTTTAACTGGGTTCAATGAGCAGTTCTTC; cdr3_aa: CASSLTGFNEQFF
d_call: NA; j_call: TRBJ2-1; clone_size: many; v_call: TRBV5-5; cdr3_nt: TGTGCCAGCAGCTTTAGAGTAGATGAGCAGTTCTTC; cdr3_aa: CASSFRVDEQFF
d_call: NA; j_call: TRBJ1-4; clone_size: many; v_call: TRBV9; cdr3_nt: TGTGCCAGCAGCGTTGGTTATAGCAGTTATAATGAAAAACTGTTTTTT; cdr3_aa: CASSVGYSSYNEKLFF
d_call: TRBD1; j_call: TRBJ2-5; clone_size: few; v_call: TRBV29-1; cdr3_nt: TGCAGCGGCGGACAGGGTCGAGGGAGAGAGACCCAGTACTTC; cdr3_aa: CSGGQGRGRETQYF
d_call: NA; j_call: TRBJ1-3; clone_size: NA; v_call: TRBV28; cdr3_nt: TGTGCCAGCAGTTCAGGGACTAGCTCTGGAAACACCATATATTTT; cdr3_aa: CASSSGTSSGNTIYF
d_call: NA; j_call: TRBJ2-5; clone_size: few; v_call: TRBV6-2/TRBV6-3; cdr3_nt: TGTGCCAGCAGTCAACTTACCCCTCCTAGGGAGACCCAGTACTTC; cdr3_aa: CASSQLTPPRETQYF
d_call: TRBD2; j_call: TRBJ2-3; clone_size: NA; v_call: TRBV4-2; cdr3_nt: TGTGCCAGCAGCCAAGGGGCAAGCGGGGGTGCAGATACGCAGTATTTT; cdr3_aa: CASSQGASGGADTQYF
d_call: NA; j_call: TRBJ1-1; clone_size: few; v_call: TRBV19; cdr3_nt: TGTGCCAGTAGAGGAGCTTTCTTT; cdr3_aa: CASRGAFF
d_call: NA; j_call: TRBJ2-7; clone_size: NA; v_call: TRBV28; cdr3_nt: TGTGCCAGCAGTTTATCCCCGATCTACGAGCAGTACTTC; cdr3_aa: CASSLSPIYEQYF
d_call: TRBD1; j_call: TRBJ1-1; clone_size: few; v_call: TRBV20-1; cdr3_nt: TGCAGTGCTAAGGACAGGGTATCCACTGAAGCTTTCTTT; cdr3_aa: CSAKDRVSTEAFF
d_call: TRBD1; j_call: TRBJ1-6; clone_size: many; v_call: TRBV7-2; cdr3_nt: TGTGCCAGCAACGGGGACAGGCGGTCACCCCTCCACTTT; cdr3_aa: CASNGDRRSPLHF
d_call: NA; j_call: TRBJ1-6; clone_size: NA; v_call: TRBV7-3; cdr3_nt: TGTGCCAGCAGCCACAGTGTGAATAATTCACCCCTCCACTTT; cdr3_aa: CASSHSVNNSPLHF
d_call: TRBD2; j_call: TRBJ2-5; clone_size: few; v_call: TRBV5-1; cdr3_nt: TGCGCCAGCAGCTTGGAGCGGGGGGATGAGACCCAGTACTTC; cdr3_aa: CASSLERGDETQYF
d_call: NA; j_call: TRBJ2-7; clone_size: few; v_call: TRBV6-2/TRBV6-3; cdr3_nt: TGTGCCAGCAGTTGGGCAGATAGCCTACGCAAGCAGTACTTC; cdr3_aa: CASSWADSLRKQYF
d_call: NA; j_call: TRBJ2-3; clone_size: NA; v_call: TRBV20-1; cdr3_nt: TGCAGCGCCAGCGGATACGGAACAGATATGCAGTATTTT; cdr3_aa: CSASGYGTDMQYF
d_call: NA; j_call: TRBJ1-3; clone_size: NA; v_call: TRBV6-5; cdr3_nt: TGTGCCAGCAGAGTCGTATATGACTCTGGAAACACCATATATTTT; cdr3_aa: CASRVVYDSGNTIYF
d_call: NA; j_call: TRBJ2-1; clone_size: NA; v_call: TRBV27; cdr3_nt: TGTGCCAGCAGTTCAGCGGGCCTCGGGGAGCAGTTCTTC; cdr3_aa: CASSSAGLGEQFF
d_call: NA; j_call: TRBJ1-2; clone_size: few; v_call: TRBV12-3/TRBV12-4; cdr3_nt: TGTGCCAGCAGTCTCAGACACCATGAGGGCTACACCTTC; cdr3_aa: CASSLRHHEGYTF